A single sample is the source of the 10 T cell receptor beta chains below, sequenced in a study of blood T cell repertoires in COVID-19. Sequencing was performed with immunoSEQ multiplex PCR; in TCRdb, only in-frame clones are kept and a portion is missing. This table has 400,000 or so clones, around nine tenths appearing once. Material for sequencing was peripheral blood. The receptor source for this set is a human donor in a cohort sampled during active COVID-19.

As for this clone: The sample contains more than one DNA sequence encoding this CDR3. The CDR3 region has the DNA TGTGCCAGCTCAGCGGGAGATACGCAGTATTTT. Translated, it gives CASSAGDTQYF. V usage is TRBV7-3 and J usage is TRBJ2-3; D may be TRBD2 (6 bases). CDR1 and CDR2 (germline): SGHTA, FQGTGA. The germline V and J ends were trimmed by 8 bases and 5 bases, with 8 bases remaining between them. The CDR3 spans 11 residues.

V usage is TRBV2 and J usage is TRBJ2-7, with TRBD1 matching over 9 bases. V trimming: 7 bases; J trimming: 6 bases; junction bases outside the gene matches: 7. This CDR3 is built from 13 residues. Germline assignment: CDR1 SNHLY and CDR2 FYNNEI. CDR3 bases: TGTGCCAGCAAACAGGGGGCATTGGGCGAGCAGTACTTC. As protein: CASKQGALGEQYF.

The chain employs TRBV6-2 or TRBV6-3 and TRBJ2-1, with 7 bases lining up with TRBD1. CDR3 length: 13 residues. Germline CDR1 MNHEY, CDR2 SVGEGT. V lost 11 bases, J lost 2 bases, and 6 bases stayed unmatched. CDR3 sequence: CARRQGAYNEQFF. The CDR3 DNA reads TGTGCCCGCCGCCAGGGGGCCTACAATGAGCAGTTCTTC.

This chain joins TRBV30 and TRBJ2-5; 7 bases align to TRBD2. V lost 3 bases and J lost 2; bases outside the gene matches: 6. This CDR3 comprises 14 residues. The V gene's germline CDR1 is GTSNPN and CDR2 SVGIG (reference sequence). CDR3 residues: CAWRASGLQETQYF. CDR3 DNA sequence: TGTGCCTGGAGGGCTTCGGGACTACAAGAGACCCAGTACTTC.

CDR3 DNA: TGTGCCAGCAGCCAGGTTACAGGGCCACTAGCCAAAAACATTCAGTACTTC. Its protein is CASSQVTGPLAKNIQYF. This chain links TRBV14 with TRBJ2-4; a weak D match, TRBD1 (6 bases). Germline V gene sequence: CDR1 SGHDN, CDR2 FVKESK. This CDR3 has 17 residues. V was shortened by 3 bases and J by 0 bases, with 15 bases between the two germline ends. The full variable domain, with the rest looked up from reference TRBV14 and TRBJ2-4, is EAGVTQFPSHSVIEKGQTVTLRCDPISGHDNLYWYRRVMGKEIKFLLHFVKESKQDESGMPNNRFLAERTGGTYSTLKVQPAELEDSGVYFCASSQVTGPLAKNIQYFGAGTRLSVL.

This clone was detected a few times. V gene TRBV19 combines with J gene TRBJ1-1, with unresolved D. The CDR3 spans 14 residues. Germline-derived CDR1 and CDR2 are LNHDA and SQIVND (reference sequence). V was clipped by 1 base and J by 5 bases, with 11 bases between them. The CDR3 sequence: CASSIGRDPTEAFF. The CDR3 region has the DNA TGTGCCAGTAGTATAGGGCGGGATCCTACTGAAGCTTTCTTT.

The rearrangement joins TRBV19 to TRBJ1-2; TRBD1 agrees at 9 bases. Germline trimming cut 5 bases from V and 5 bases from J; bases unmatched to any gene: 15. The CDR3 loop spans 17 amino acids. Germline-derived CDR1 and CDR2 are LNHDA and SQIVND (reference sequence). CDR3 region: CASSSKDRGKGRYGYTF. In DNA, the CDR3 is TGTGCCAGTAGTTCCAAGGACAGGGGAAAAGGACGATATGGCTACACCTTC.

The chain carries TRBV5-1 and TRBJ2-7, with D possibly TRBD2 on 6 matching bases. Looked up from germline, CDR1 is SGHRS and CDR2 is YFSETQ. V dropped 7 bases and J dropped 3 bases, with 8 bases sitting between them. The CDR3 is 11 amino acids. CDR3 sequence: CASGGDYEQYF. The CDR3, as DNA: TGCGCCAGCGGAGGGGACTACGAGCAGTACTTC.

The CDR3 DNA follows: TGTGCCAGCAGCGTGGGGACAGATCTCATCGATGGCTACACCTTC. It specifies CASSVGTDLIDGYTF. The chain recombines TRBV9 with TRBJ1-2, with 7 bases identical to TRBD1. The J segment lost 6 bases and the V segment lost 2 bases, leaving 10 bases of the junction unmatched. CDR1 is SGDLS and CDR2 is YYNGEE in the germline V gene. The CDR3 is 15 amino acids. Looking up the rest from reference TRBV9 and TRBJ1-2 gives the full variable domain: DSGVTQTPKHLITATGQRVTLRCSPRSGDLSVYWYQQSLDQGLQFLIQYYNGEERAKGNILERFSAQQFPDLHSELNLSSLELGDSALYFCASSVGTDLIDGYTFGSGTRLTVV.

The rearrangement uses TRBV30 and TRBJ1-5, with D maybe TRBD1 (6 bases). The germline V gene encodes CDR1 GTSNPN and CDR2 SVGIG (reference sequence). CDR3 size: 13 residues. Trimming left V 5 bases short and J 3 bases short, with 11 bases between. Here the CDR3 DNA reads TGTGCCTGGGCCGAGGGACACAATCAGCCCCAGCATTTT. Protein product: CAWAEGHNQPQHF.